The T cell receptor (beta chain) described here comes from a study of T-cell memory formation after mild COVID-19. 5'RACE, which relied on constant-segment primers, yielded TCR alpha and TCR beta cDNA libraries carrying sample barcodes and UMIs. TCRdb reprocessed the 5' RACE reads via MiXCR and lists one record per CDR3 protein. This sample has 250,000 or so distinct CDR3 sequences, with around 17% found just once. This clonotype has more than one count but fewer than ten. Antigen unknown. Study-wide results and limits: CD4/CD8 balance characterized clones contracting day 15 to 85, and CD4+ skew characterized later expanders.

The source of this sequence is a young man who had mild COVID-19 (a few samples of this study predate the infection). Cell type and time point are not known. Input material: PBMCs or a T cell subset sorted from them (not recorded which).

The CDR3 nucleotides read TGTGCCAGCAGTTTTCAACCTGGTACGGAAAAACTGTTTTTT. This encodes CASSFQPGTEKLFF. The chain couples TRBV12-3 or TRBV12-4 to TRBJ1-4; no firm D call. The V gene lost 3 bases and the J gene lost 8 bases, with 13 bases spanning the gap. The CDR3 loop spans 14 amino acids.